This is a list of T cell receptor beta chains from one sample in a study of T-cell memory formation after mild COVID-19. In TCRdb, the 5' RACE reads were re-called with MiXCR into one record per CDR3 protein. The sample consists of 250,000 to 300,000 distinct CDR3 sequences, more than 15% of them appearing once. Sequencing used PBMCs or a T cell subset sorted from them (not recorded which). Receptors were obtained from a man aged 18 to 30 who had mild COVID-19 (a few samples of this study predate the infection). Cell type and time point are not known. Each CDR3 is given with its conserved first and last residue. Each record gives: V gene, D gene, J gene, CDR3 length, clone size, CDR3 protein, CDR3 DNA. D genes are given only for firm matches. The size entry is marked missing in some rows and otherwise reads once, few, many or a size class.

>TRBV7-2|.|TRBJ1-1|14|few
CASSSTGTSTEAFF
TGTGCCAGCAGCTCTACCGGGACAAGCACTGAAGCTTTCTTT
>TRBV6-4|TRBD2|TRBJ2-3|16|many
CASSESSGGQLDTQYF
TGTGCCAGCAGTGAGTCTAGCGGGGGCCAACTTGATACGCAGTATTTT
>TRBV7-8|.|TRBJ2-1|12|.
CASSYRVDEQFF
TGTGCCAGCAGCTACAGGGTTGATGAGCAGTTCTTC
>TRBV4-1|.|TRBJ1-1|17|.
CASSQNPTGATGVEAFF
TGCGCCAGCAGCCAAAACCCTACCGGGGCCACCGGAGTTGAAGCTTTCTTT
>TRBV20-1|.|TRBJ2-3|15|.
CSGDTGQLSTDTQYF
TGCAGTGGGGATACAGGCCAGCTAAGCACAGATACGCAGTATTTT
>TRBV11-2|.|TRBJ1-2|11|few
CASSRGAGYTF
TGTGCCAGCAGCCGAGGGGCTGGCTACACCTTC
>TRBV7-9|TRBD1|TRBJ2-5|14|few
CASSRTGTGETQYF
TGTGCCAGCAGTCGAACCGGGACAGGGGAGACCCAGTACTTC
>TRBV10-3|.|TRBJ2-5|17|few
CAISAFSQGWVEATQYF
TGTGCCATATCCGCTTTTTCACAGGGATGGGTCGAGGCAACCCAGTACTTC
>TRBV7-3|.|TRBJ2-1|12|once
CASSGLGGEQFF
TGTGCCAGCAGCGGACTGGGGGGTGAGCAGTTCTTC
>TRBV20-1|TRBD2|TRBJ2-1|16|.
CSARDSHRGAYNEQFF
TGCAGTGCTAGAGACTCCCATCGGGGGGCCTACAATGAGCAGTTCTTC
>TRBV4-3|TRBD2|TRBJ2-1|15|once
CASTQRSKRGKEQFF
TGCGCCAGCACCCAACGGTCCAAGCGGGGGAAGGAGCAGTTCTTC
>TRBV7-3|.|TRBJ1-3|15|.
CASSLSPESGNTIYF
TGTGCCAGCAGCTTAAGCCCAGAATCTGGAAACACCATATATTTT
>TRBV4-1|.|TRBJ1-2|18|.
CASSQPIIGRRTGPRYTF
TGCGCCAGCAGCCAGCCCATTATCGGTAGACGGACTGGACCCCGCTACACCTTC
>TRBV30|.|TRBJ2-5|13|.
CAWSVFTEETQYF
TGTGCCTGGAGTGTATTCACAGAAGAGACCCAGTACTTC
>TRBV6-5|.|TRBJ2-3|14|.
CASSWGGARDTQYF
TGTGCCAGCAGTTGGGGCGGGGCCCGGGATACGCAGTATTTT
>TRBV7-3|TRBD1|TRBJ1-6|14|few
CASSPGGGGSPLHF
TGTGCCAGCAGCCCAGGGGGCGGGGGATCACCCCTCCACTTT
>TRBV12-3/TRBV12-4|.|TRBJ2-1|10|many
CASRGGEQFF
TGTGCCAGCAGGGGGGGTGAGCAGTTCTTC
>TRBV5-1|.|TRBJ2-1|16|.
CASSLLWVDEGSEQFF
TGCGCCAGCAGCTTGCTTTGGGTTGACGAGGGCAGTGAGCAGTTCTTC
>TRBV4-1|TRBD1|TRBJ2-7|15|many
CASSSRTGPLGEQYF
TGCGCCAGCAGCTCACGGACAGGGCCGTTGGGCGAGCAGTACTTC
>TRBV6-6|.|TRBJ1-1|15|.
CASSLVGPPGAEAFF
TGTGCCAGCAGTTTGGTTGGACCGCCGGGCGCTGAAGCTTTCTTT
>TRBV3-1|TRBD1|TRBJ2-3|14|few
CASSQPGQADTQYF
TGTGCCAGCAGCCAACCGGGACAGGCTGATACGCAGTATTTT
>TRBV2|.|TRBJ2-1|11|.
CASSEGGARFF
TGTGCCAGCAGTGAGGGCGGGGCCCGGTTCTTC
>TRBV20-1|.|TRBJ2-2|13|.
CSATSDSAGELFF
TGCAGTGCTACCTCGGACAGTGCCGGGGAGCTGTTTTTT
>TRBV20-1|.|TRBJ1-5|12|many
CSARRGAQPQHF
TGCAGTGCTAGGAGAGGGGCTCAGCCCCAGCATTTT
>TRBV7-2|.|TRBJ2-3|13|many
CASSDLVTDTQYF
TGTGCCAGCAGCGATCTAGTGACTGATACGCAGTATTTT
>TRBV5-1|TRBD2|TRBJ2-3|17|.
CASSRMTSGGDTDTQYF
TGCGCCAGCAGCAGAATGACGAGCGGGGGAGACACAGATACGCAGTATTTT
>TRBV7-2|TRBD2|TRBJ2-3|14|.
CASNFGGGADTQYF
TGTGCCAGCAACTTCGGCGGGGGGGCAGATACGCAGTATTTT
>TRBV4-3|TRBD1|TRBJ2-5|15|many
CASSRGQGYQETQYF
TGCGCCAGCAGCCGCGGACAGGGGTACCAAGAGACCCAGTACTTC
>TRBV2|TRBD2|TRBJ2-2|16|few
CASSEERGGYTGELFF
TGTGCCAGCAGTGAAGAGCGGGGGGGGTACACCGGGGAGCTGTTTTTT
>TRBV28|.|TRBJ1-2|13|.
CASSHGLNYGYTF
TGTGCCAGCAGCCATGGGCTTAACTATGGCTACACCTTC
>TRBV18|.|TRBJ2-5|13|few
CASSPIEQETQYF
TGTGCCAGCTCACCTATTGAACAAGAGACCCAGTACTTC
>TRBV12-3/TRBV12-4|.|TRBJ1-1|13|few
CASQRGLTTEAFF
TGTGCCAGCCAGAGGGGTTTGACCACTGAAGCTTTCTTT
>TRBV27|.|TRBJ2-3|15|.
CASSLATALTDTQYF
TGTGCCAGCAGTTTAGCGACAGCTCTCACAGATACGCAGTATTTT
>TRBV12-3/TRBV12-4|.|TRBJ1-6|16|.
CASSVRDEWFNSPLHF
TGTGCCAGCAGTGTAAGGGATGAGTGGTTTAATTCACCCCTCCACTTT
>TRBV12-3/TRBV12-4|.|TRBJ2-7|12|.
CASSSRAYEQYF
TGTGCCAGCAGTTCCAGAGCCTACGAGCAGTACTTC